Following are 4 T cell receptor beta chains from one sample sequenced in a study of shared clonotypes between healthy human individuals (dated by TCRdb to 2018 to 2021). CD8 naive samples consisted of CD45RO-negative cells that were positively selected for CCR7, yielding a CD45RA+CCR7+ population without TemRA cells. The library was generated by the immunoSEQ multiplex PCR assay. What TCRdb holds here is the immuneACCESS table cut down to in-frame rearrangements. Part of the clones is not present; checked against another copy, under half of the missing clones reflect an unresolved V gene, and the others are unexplained. The sample table lists about 1,800,000 clones, about 95% of them with a count of one. Together, the top ten hold 0.95% to 1.5% of the sample. Sequenced input: naive CD8+ T cells sorted from blood. Read against the paper, the sample's cell subset or site label means: CD45RA+CCR7+. All receptors come from a man younger than 35 in good health.

The V call is TRBV6-4, the J call TRBJ1-1; the D is unclear. Germline loops: CDR1 MRHNA, CDR2 SNTAGT. V gave up 1 base and J gave up 4 bases, with 10 bases separating them. The CDR3 length is 14 residues. The CDR3 nucleotides read TGTGCCAGCAGTGACTTCTACGGAGGCACTGAAGCTTTCTTT. This sequence encodes CASSDFYGGTEAFF.

DNA of the CDR3: TGTGCCAGCAGTCTCCGGGGGTATGCCTACGAGCAGTACTTC. The encoded protein is CASSLRGYAYEQYF. The rearrangement joins TRBV6-1 to TRBJ2-7; weak D call: TRBD2 (6 bases). CDR3 length: 14 amino acids. Trimming took 5 bases from V and 2 from J, leaving 13 bases between them. Germline CDR1 is MNHNS and CDR2 is SASEGT.

The rearrangement uses TRBV6-6 and TRBJ2-7; TRBD2 matches 8 bases. Germline trimming cut 9 bases from V and 3 bases from J; bases unmatched to any gene: 7. CDR3 length: 13 residues. CDR1 is MNHNY and CDR2 is SVGAGI in the germline V gene (reference sequence). Here the CDR3 reads CASTSGDLYEQYF. CDR3 nucleotides: TGTGCCAGTACTAGCGGAGACCTCTACGAGCAGTACTTC.

This clone was detected once. The chain uses TRBV6-1 and TRBJ2-7, with TRBD2 matching 12 bases. This CDR3 spans 12 amino acids. V lost 11 bases and J lost 3; bases outside the gene matches: 2. Germline values: CDR1 MNHNS, CDR2 SASEGT. DNA for the CDR3: TGTGCCGGGGGACTAGCGGGCTACGAGCAGTACTTC. Encoded protein: CAGGLAGYEQYF.